The clone carrying this TCR beta chain was observed once. Its target is not known. Germline V CDR1 and CDR2: LGHNA, YSLEER. Trimming took 1 base from V and 5 from J; bases not matched to a gene: 16. This CDR3 spans 18 amino acids. This entry is derived from a study of neoadjuvant nivolumab and ipilimumab in lung cancer. Study-wide points: Pretherapy blood TCR richness correlated positively with resected tumor richness. Resected tumors had greater TCR richness and clonality than uninvolved lung. Pathologic regression was not significantly tied to TCR clonality.

TCRdb's table, derived via immunoSEQ multiplex PCR, lists solely in-frame clones and lacks some. The data show about 38,000 clones, roughly 87% seen once. Material: peripheral blood, obtained before neoadjuvant nivolumab, alone or with ipilimumab. This chain joins TRBV4-3 and TRBJ2-7; TRBD2 agrees at 8 bases. This clonotype was obtained from an adult with non-small cell lung cancer. CDR3 DNA: TGCGCCAGCAGCCAAGTGCGAGCGGGAGTCTTCGGAGCGCACGAGCAGTACTTC. This encodes CASSQVRAGVFGAHEQYF.